Presented here are 15 T cell receptor beta chains from one specimen sequenced in a study of early T cells in non-severe SARS-CoV-2 infection. MiXCR, run by TCRdb on the 5' RACE reads, gives a single entry per CDR3 protein. The repertoire has about 35,000 distinct CDR3 sequences, less than 7% of them found once; the top ten carry roughly 4%. The sequenced sample was whole blood, obtained at baseline. These TCRs come from an adult who was a healthcare worker with PCR-confirmed SARS-CoV-2 infection or an uninfected control (not recorded which).

The table lists this clonotype with many counts. The chain has TRBV3-1 and TRBJ2-5; D uncertain. V gave up 2 bases and J gave up 5 bases, with 15 bases separating them. The germline CDR1 and CDR2 sequences are LGHDT and YNNKEL (reference sequence). The CDR3 extends over 15 amino acids. CDR3 coding DNA: TGTGCCAGCAGCCAATTAAGCGACCCAAGGGAGACCCAGTACTTC. Encoded protein: CASSQLSDPRETQYF.

This clonotype was counted many times. The chain has TRBV12-3 or TRBV12-4 and TRBJ1-2; a possible D gene is TRBD1 (5 bases). This CDR3 region has 15 residues. Trimming stripped 8 bases from V and 4 bases from J, with 20 bases between. CDR3 sequence: CASLVGVDRIYGYTF. In nucleotides, the CDR3 is TGTGCCAGCCTTGTGGGGGTCGATCGCATCTATGGCTACACCTTC.

This clonotype was found many times. The rearrangement links TRBV29-1 to TRBJ2-5, with 7 bases identical to TRBD2. The CDR3 runs 12 residues. V shed 6 bases and J 5 bases; nucleotides not matched to a gene: 6. Germline V gene data show CDR1 as SQVTM and CDR2 as ANQGSEA. CDR3 coding DNA: TGCAGCGTGGGAACAGCGGGGGAGACCCAGTACTTC. It yields the protein CSVGTAGETQYF.

Ten or more counts support this clonotype. This rearrangement joins TRBV6-5 to TRBJ2-3, with 7 bases lining up with TRBD1. The V gene's germline CDR1 is MNHEY and CDR2 SVGAGI. The CDR3 runs to 15 residues. The V and J ends lost 6 bases and 0 bases, in that order; junction bases with no gene match: 6. The CDR3 DNA sequence: TGTGCCAGCAGCCTCGTGACAGGGAGCACAGATACGCAGTATTTT. Residues: CASSLVTGSTDTQYF.

Remarks on this clonotype: A single base separates this from a much larger clone, so it may be a read error. The chain uses TRBV28 and TRBJ1-1, with 7 bases that match TRBD1. The germline gives CDR1 MDHEN, CDR2 SYDVKM. The length of the CDR3 is 14 residues. The CDR3 DNA follows: TGTGTCAGCACCCCGGACAGGCCTGGCGCTGAAGCTTTCTTT. Translating it yields CVSTPDRPGAEAFF.

At least ten counts were recorded for this clonotype. The chain joins TRBV5-5 to TRBJ2-2; D is possibly TRBD1 (6 bases). CDR1 and CDR2 from the germline V gene are SGHKS and YYEKEE (reference sequence). This CDR3 has 14 amino acids. As DNA, the CDR3 is TGTGCTGGAGGCAGGGGCCTAAACACCGGGGAGCTGTTTTTT. As protein: CAGGRGLNTGELFF.

There are many counts of this clonotype. This chain links TRBV5-1 with TRBJ1-5, with D maybe TRBD1 (5 bases). The CDR3 length is 13 residues. The V gene's germline CDR1 is SGHRS and CDR2 YFSETQ. Between the trimmed V and J ends, which lost 5 bases and 8 bases, there was a span of 14 bases. The DNA of the CDR3 is TGCGCCAGCAGGGGGGGAGGTAGCGAGCCCCAGCATTTT. Translation gives CASRGGGSEPQHF.

This clonotype has at least ten counts. The chain employs TRBV5-1 and TRBJ1-6; no clear D. Germline V gene sequence: CDR1 SGHRS, CDR2 YFSETQ. Trimming cost V 4 bases and J 0 bases, with 17 bases left between them. CDR3 size: 18 residues. The CDR3 DNA reads TGCGCCAGCAGCGTGTCCCAGACCGGTAGCTCCTATAATTCACCCCTCCACTTT. This sequence encodes CASSVSQTGSSYNSPLHF.

At least ten counts were recorded for this clonotype. The chain has TRBV5-1 and TRBJ2-7; weak D call: TRBD1 (6 bases). From germline, CDR1 is SGHRS and CDR2 YFSETQ. CDR3 length equals 12 residues. Trimming left V 3 bases short and J 7 bases short, with 11 bases between. The CDR3 bases are TGCGCCAGCAGCTCAGGGGTCGGAGAGCAGTACTTC. Amino acid sequence: CASSSGVGEQYF.

With regard to this clonotype: In this CDR3 the conserved last residue, phenylalanine or tryptophan, is missing, so a read error is likely. The V gene is TRBV5-8, the J gene TRBJ2-3; tentatively, D is TRBD1 (5 bases). Deletions cut 1 base from V and 3 bases from J, with 6 bases between. CDR3 length: 13 amino acids. Germline V gives CDR1 SGHTS, CDR2 YDEGEE. CDR3 loop: CASSLQGTDTQYI. CDR3 in DNA: TGTGCCAGCAGCTTGCAGGGAACAGATACGCAGTATATT.

This clonotype was seen ten or more times. V is TRBV28 and J is TRBJ1-3; 9 bases match TRBD1. This CDR3 spans 14 amino acids. Losses at the gene ends were 8 bases for V and 4 bases for J; bases not matched to a gene: 6. Germline loops: CDR1 MDHEN, CDR2 SYDVKM. The CDR3 DNA reads as TGTGCCAGCTCCGGGACAGGGTTCGGAAACACCATATATTTT. Amino acids: CASSGTGFGNTIYF.

This clonotype has at least ten counts. V and J are TRBV6-5 and TRBJ2-7; TRBD1 agrees at 8 bases. Germline values: CDR1 MNHEY, CDR2 SVGAGI. V lost 6 bases, J lost 3 bases, and 13 bases stayed unmatched. The CDR3 contains 16 residues. For the CDR3, the DNA is TGTGCCAGCAGCTCCGGCCCTTCCGGGACAGGCTACGAGCAGTACTTC. Its translation: CASSSGPSGTGYEQYF.

The sample holds a few counts of this clonotype. This chain uses TRBV5-1 with TRBJ2-5; 12 nucleotides agree with TRBD2. Germline V gene data show CDR1 as SGHRS and CDR2 as YFSETQ. The CDR3 totals 15 residues. Trimming removed 1 base from V and 2 bases from J; junction bases left unmatched: 0. The CDR3 reads CASSLTSGGQETQYF. CDR3 nucleotide sequence: TGCGCCAGCAGCTTGACTAGCGGGGGGCAAGAGACCCAGTACTTC.

CDR3 residues: CSAGAGSRAGELFF. CDR3 in DNA: TGCAGCGCTGGGGCCGGGAGTAGGGCCGGGGAGCTGTTTTTT. The chain uses TRBV29-1 and TRBJ2-2; perhaps TRBD2 as D (6 bases). Germline V lookup: CDR1 SQVTM, CDR2 ANQGSEA. The CDR3 runs 14 residues. V was cut by 7 bases and J by 6 bases, with 18 bases left in between.

This clonotype was observed a handful of times. The CDR3 DNA follows: TGTCCTCAGAGTGAAGGGATGAACACTGAAGCTTTCTTT. Translation: CPQSEGMNTEAFF. This chain joins TRBV2 and TRBJ1-1; D not resolved. Per the germline V gene, CDR1 is SNHLY and CDR2 is FYNNEI. The CDR3 extends over 13 amino acids.